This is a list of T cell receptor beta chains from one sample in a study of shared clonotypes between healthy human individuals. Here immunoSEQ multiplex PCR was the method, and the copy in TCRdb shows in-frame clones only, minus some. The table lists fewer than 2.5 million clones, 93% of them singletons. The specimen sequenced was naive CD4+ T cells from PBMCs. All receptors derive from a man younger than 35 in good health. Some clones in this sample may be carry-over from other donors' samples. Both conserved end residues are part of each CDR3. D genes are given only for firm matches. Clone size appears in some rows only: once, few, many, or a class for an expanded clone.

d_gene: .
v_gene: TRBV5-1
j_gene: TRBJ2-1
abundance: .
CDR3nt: TGCGCCAGCAGCTTAGGGGCGGTCAATGAGCAGTTCTTC
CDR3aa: CASSLGAVNEQFF

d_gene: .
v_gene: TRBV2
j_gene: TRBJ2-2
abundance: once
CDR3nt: TGTGCCTACACGGGGGCTGGGACCGGGGAGCTGTTTTTT
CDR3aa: CAYTGAGTGELFF

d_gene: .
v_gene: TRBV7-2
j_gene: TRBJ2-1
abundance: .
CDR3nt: TGTGCCAGCAGCTTAGCCCTCGAGAGGACTCTGAGGACCGGGGTCTTCTTC
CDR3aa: CASSLALERTLRTGVFF

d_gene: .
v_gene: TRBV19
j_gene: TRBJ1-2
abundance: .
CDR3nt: TGTGCCAGTTCCCAGAAGGGGCACGGGGGCTACACCTTC
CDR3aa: CASSQKGHGGYTF

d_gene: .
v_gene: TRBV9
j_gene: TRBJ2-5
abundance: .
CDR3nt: TGTGCCAGCAGCGTAGTAGGGGCCCAAGGGGAGACCCAGTACTTC
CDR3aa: CASSVVGAQGETQYF

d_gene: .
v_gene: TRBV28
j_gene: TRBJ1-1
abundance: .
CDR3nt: TGTGCCAGCAGTTCCATGGTTTCCTTTAAGACTGAAGCTTTCTTT
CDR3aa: CASSSMVSFKTEAFF

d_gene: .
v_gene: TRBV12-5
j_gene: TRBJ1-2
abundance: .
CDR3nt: TGTGCTAGTGGTTTCCCCGGACTCCCCCCGGGGATTAACTATGGCTACACCTTC
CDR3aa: CASGFPGLPPGINYGYTF

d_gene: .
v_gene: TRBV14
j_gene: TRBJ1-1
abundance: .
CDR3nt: TGTGCCAGCAGCCCCCTAGGAGCGATTTACACTGAAGCTTTCTTT
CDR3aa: CASSPLGAIYTEAFF

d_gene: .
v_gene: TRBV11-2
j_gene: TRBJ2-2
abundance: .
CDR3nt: .
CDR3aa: CASSPTPRRTFGAGELFF

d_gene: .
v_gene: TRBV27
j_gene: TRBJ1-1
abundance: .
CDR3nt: TGTGCCAGCAGCGTGCGGACACAGAACACTGAAGCTTTCTTT
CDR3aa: CASSVRTQNTEAFF

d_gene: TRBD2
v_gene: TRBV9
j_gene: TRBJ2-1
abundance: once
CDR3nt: TGTGCCAGCAGCCTCACTCCAACGGGAGGTTCCAATGAGCAGTTCTTC
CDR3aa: CASSLTPTGGSNEQFF

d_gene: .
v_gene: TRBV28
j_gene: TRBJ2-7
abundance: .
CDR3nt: TGTGCCACCTCCGGGTCCTACGAGCAGTACTTC
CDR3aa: CATSGSYEQYF

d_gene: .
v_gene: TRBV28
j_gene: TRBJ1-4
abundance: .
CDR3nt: TGTGCCAGCAACCAGGGCGGTGAAAAACTGTTTTTT
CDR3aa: CASNQGGEKLFF

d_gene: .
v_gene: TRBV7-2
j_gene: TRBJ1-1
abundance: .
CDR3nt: TGTGCCAGCAGTTTCTCTCAGATTGAAGCTTTCTTT
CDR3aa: CASSFSQIEAFF

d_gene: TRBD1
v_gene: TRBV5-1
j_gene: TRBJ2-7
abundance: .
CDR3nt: TGCGCCAGCAGCTTGGGGGACAGGGGGCCCTTAGCCTACGAGCAGTACTTC
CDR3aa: CASSLGDRGPLAYEQYF

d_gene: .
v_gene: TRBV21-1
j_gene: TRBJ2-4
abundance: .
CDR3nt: TGTGCCAGCGGAGATGGGGAAGCCAAAAACATTCAGTACTTC
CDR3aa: CASGDGEAKNIQYF

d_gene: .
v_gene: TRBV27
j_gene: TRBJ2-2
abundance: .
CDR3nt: TGTGCCAGCAGTTTTTCACTAGCTAACACCGGGGAGCTGTTTTTT
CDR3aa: CASSFSLANTGELFF

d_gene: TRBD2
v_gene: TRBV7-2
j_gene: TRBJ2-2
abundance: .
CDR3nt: TGTGCCAGCAGCATTGGACTAGTCTCCGGGGAGCTGTTTTTT
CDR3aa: CASSIGLVSGELFF

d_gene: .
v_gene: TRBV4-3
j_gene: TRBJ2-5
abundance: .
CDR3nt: TGCGCCAGCAGCCAAGTGGAGGGACTTCAAGAGACCCAGTACTTC
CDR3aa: CASSQVEGLQETQYF

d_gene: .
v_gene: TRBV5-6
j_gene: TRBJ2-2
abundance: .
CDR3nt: TGTGCCAGCAGCGTGCATGGTCCCGTCACCGGGGAGCTGTTTTTT
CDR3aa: CASSVHGPVTGELFF

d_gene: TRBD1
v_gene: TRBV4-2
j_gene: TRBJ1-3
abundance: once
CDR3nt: TGTGCCAGCAGCCCATTAGGACAGGGGGCGAACACCATATATTTT
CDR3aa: CASSPLGQGANTIYF

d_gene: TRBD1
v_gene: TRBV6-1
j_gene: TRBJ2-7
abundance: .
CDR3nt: TGTGCCAGCAGTACCCAAGGACAGGGTGGGTACGAGCAGTACTTC
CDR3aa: CASSTQGQGGYEQYF

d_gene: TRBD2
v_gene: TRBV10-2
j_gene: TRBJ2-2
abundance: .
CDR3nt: TGCGCCAGCAGTTGGGCGACTAGCGGGCCCGGGGAGCTGTTTTTT
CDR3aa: CASSWATSGPGELFF

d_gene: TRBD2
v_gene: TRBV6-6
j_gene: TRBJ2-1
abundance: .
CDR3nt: TGTGCCAGCAGCCCGACGGGAGGCCCTCTAAATGAGCAGTTCTTC
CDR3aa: CASSPTGGPLNEQFF

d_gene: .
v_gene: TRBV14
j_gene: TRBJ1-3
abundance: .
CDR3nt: TGTGCCAGCAGCCAGCAGACATTCTCTGGAAACACCATATATTTT
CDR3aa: CASSQQTFSGNTIYF

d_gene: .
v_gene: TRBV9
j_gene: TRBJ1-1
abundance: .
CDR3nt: TGTGCCAGCAGCGAAAGGGGGTGGTCTGAAGCTTTCTTT
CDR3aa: CASSERGWSEAFF

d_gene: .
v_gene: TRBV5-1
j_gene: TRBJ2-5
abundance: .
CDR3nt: TGCGCCAGCAGCTTTTTCCAAGAGACCCAGTACTTC
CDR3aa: CASSFFQETQYF

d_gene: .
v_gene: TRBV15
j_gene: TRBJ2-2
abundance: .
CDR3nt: TGTGCCACCAGCAGAGAGAACACCGGGGAGCTGTTTTTT
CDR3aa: CATSRENTGELFF

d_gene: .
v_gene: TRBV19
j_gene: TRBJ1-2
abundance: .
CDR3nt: TGTGCCAGTAGTCAGGTCAGGGGCTTGTACACCTTC
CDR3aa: CASSQVRGLYTF